One T cell receptor (beta chain) is described in this entry. Its target is unknown. This sample's time point: persistent/refractory GD, antithyroid drugs over 5 years with positive TRAb. Preparation of the TCR library used RNA extracted from PBMCs. By American Thyroid Association guidelines, Graves' disease was diagnosed in the cohort. Building the TCR beta libraries relied on iRepertoire HTBI primers, and CDR3 regions underwent Arm-PCR. TCRdb processed the multiplex PCR reads anew with MiXCR; each CDR3 protein has one entry. The data show 430,000 or so distinct CDR3 sequences, with around 20% seen just once and 14% held by the top ten. The data belong to a study of regulatory T cells in long-lasting Graves disease. Study observations and caveats: Those with persistent Graves' had less TCR diversity than newly diagnosed patients. A reduction in accuracy may have resulted from the small sample size.

The sample was peripheral blood mononuclear cells (PBMCs), taken when the disease was refractory, from a patient treated with antithyroid drugs. This clonotype was obtained from a female donor with Graves disease.

CDR3 nucleotide sequence: TGTGCCAGCAGCCCCCTGGGGGGGGTGAACACTGAAGCTTTCTTT. Translation gives CASSPLGGVNTEAFF. This rearrangement joins TRBV27 to TRBJ1-1, with D possibly matching TRBD1 (5 bases). Trimming took 6 bases from V and 0 from J, leaving 14 bases between them. Germline CDR1 and CDR2: MNHEY and SMNVEV (reference sequence). The length of the CDR3 is 15 residues.